The TCR beta chain under discussion was sequenced for a study of technical replicates of blood from several donors. This table comes from immunoSEQ multiplex PCR, and its TCRdb copy is limited to in-frame clones, with some not included. In the table there are about 61,000 clones, approximately 97% of which are singletons. Per the germline V gene, CDR1 is SGDLS and CDR2 is YYNGEE. With 3 bases clipped from V and 1 base from J, the junction kept 10 bases outside the gene matches. The CDR3 loop spans 19 amino acids. Sequenced input: T cells isolated from PBMCs. V and J are TRBV9 and TRBJ2-3; 14 bases map to TRBD2. The clonotype originates from a human donor in good health. The CDR3 here is CASSDGLAGGPMGTDTQYF. CDR3 in DNA: TGTGCCAGCAGCGACGGACTAGCGGGGGGTCCCATGGGCACAGATACGCAGTATTTT.